This T cell receptor beta chain derives from a study of T cell changes during pregnancy in multiple sclerosis. A few counts support this clone. The data were produced by immunoSEQ multiplex PCR, yet TCRdb's version contains in-frame clones alone and is incomplete. The sample lists some 31,000 clones; 90% were seen once. Trimming took 3 bases from V and 2 from J; bases not matched to a gene: 5. This CDR3 comprises 16 residues. In germline, CDR1 is MNHEY, CDR2 SMNVEV (reference sequence). This sequence joins TRBV27 and TRBJ2-1; 9 positions match TRBD2. The source material was CD4+ T cells from peripheral blood mononuclear cells, sampled in the second trimester of pregnancy. The sequence came from a female donor in good health, enrolled as a control in a pregnancy study. The CDR3 sequence is CASSFLIAGAYNEQFF. For the CDR3, the DNA is TGTGCCAGCAGTTTCTTAATAGCGGGAGCCTACAATGAGCAGTTCTTC.